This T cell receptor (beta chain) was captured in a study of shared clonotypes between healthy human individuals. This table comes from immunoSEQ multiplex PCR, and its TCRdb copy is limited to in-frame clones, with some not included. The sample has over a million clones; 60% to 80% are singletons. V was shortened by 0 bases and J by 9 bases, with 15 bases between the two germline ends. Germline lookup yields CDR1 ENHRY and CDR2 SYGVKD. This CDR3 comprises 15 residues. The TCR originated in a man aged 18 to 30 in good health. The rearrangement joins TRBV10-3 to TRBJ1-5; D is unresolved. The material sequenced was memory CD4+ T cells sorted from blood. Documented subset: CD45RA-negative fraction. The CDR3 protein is CAISESGRVVGPQHF. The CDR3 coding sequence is TGTGCCATCAGTGAGTCAGGACGGGTCGTGGGGCCCCAGCATTTT.